This T cell receptor beta chain stems from a study of T cells in women clearing cervical HPV infection. Study-wide context: Case blood was drawn when the lesion was first found; control blood after infection became undetectable.

TCR beta CDR3 amplified by multiplex PCR from roughly 1,100 ng genomic DNA. Libraries were prepared by immunoSEQ multiplex PCR; TCRdb keeps only in-frame clonotypes and omits some of them. The sample has approximately 26,000 clones, and its top ten clones hold over 8.5%. As concerns this clone: The read ends 3 residues before the CDR3 terminus; that terminus is restored from the germline J gene.

The CDR3 has 12 residues. The ends were cut back, 5 bases at V and 6 bases at J, with 9 bases in the middle. Per the germline V gene, CDR1 is SGHTA and CDR2 is FQGNSA. The J gene is TRBJ2-3, the V gene TRBV7-2; D not certain. This TCR was sampled from a woman between 18 and 75 years old with a cervical HPV16 infection that either progressed to CIN3+ or cleared (not recorded which). Material: blood buffy coat. The CDR3 loop is CASSRMRDTQYF. The part of the CDR3 DNA that was read is TGTGCCAGCAGCCGCATGAGGGATACG.